This TCR beta chain stems from a study of T cell responses to AZD1222 COVID-19 vaccine. Findings and caveats of the study: Baseline serostatus was positive in only a handful of AZD1222 recipients. Sampled repertoires all dated from after the peak T cell response.

On this clone itself: Its antigen is unidentified.

The repertoire was sequenced with immunoSEQ multiplex PCR; TCRdb's copy has only in-frame clones and lacks some. Of 150,000 to 200,000 clones listed, 85% to 90% were seen once; the top ten hold 5% to 7%. The CDR3 covers 16 residues. The gene calls are TRBV21-1 and TRBJ2-7; the D call TRBD1 from the table was never checked on the DNA. TRBV21-1 is annotated as a pseudogene. The sample here was peripheral blood, taken on day 0 of AZD1222 vaccination. The source of this sequence is an adult in good health. CDR3 bases: TGTGCCACAGAGAATGGCCAGGGGGATATCGCCTACGAGCAGTACTTC. Protein product: CATENGQGDIAYEQYF.